Each of the 7 T cell receptor beta chains below was sequenced from the same sample in a study of blood T cell repertoires in COVID-19. Sequencing was performed with immunoSEQ multiplex PCR; in TCRdb, only in-frame clones are kept and a portion is missing. The sample has some 300,000 clones; just over 85% are singletons. Sequences were obtained from PBMCs or T cells enriched from blood (not recorded which). All receptors come from a man aged 30-40 years who had recovered from COVID-19.

The chain is built from TRBV12-3 or TRBV12-4 and TRBJ2-3; TRBD2 is a possible D gene (5 bases). V was trimmed by 6 bases and J by 5 bases, leaving 12 bases between them. The CDR3 runs 13 residues. CDR3 sequence reads: CASRDLGVDTQYF. The CDR3 DNA is TGTGCCAGCAGGGACTTGGGAGTAGATACGCAGTATTTT.

The chain carries TRBV28 and TRBJ2-7; 9 bases map to TRBD1. The CDR3 covers 17 residues. The germline CDR1 and CDR2 sequences are MDHEN and SYDVKM. V was pared by 1 base and J by 0 bases, with 7 bases of the junction left unmatched. CDR3 nucleotides: TGTGCCAGCAGTTTATCCCAGACAGGGGGTTTCTCCTACGAGCAGTACTTC. It translates to CASSLSQTGGFSYEQYF.

This clone turned up a few times. The chain combines TRBV27 with TRBJ1-6; the match to TRBD1 covers 8 bases. Germline V gives CDR1 MNHEY, CDR2 SMNVEV (reference sequence). J was trimmed by 7 bases and V by 5 bases; bases with no gene match: 10. The CDR3 covers 16 residues. DNA of the CDR3: TGTGCCAGCAGTCGGCTGGACAGGGCCTCCAATTCACCCCTCCACTTT. Protein: CASSRLDRASNSPLHF.

In this sample, this clone turned up a few times. The chain employs TRBV4-2 and TRBJ1-5; D uncertain. From germline, CDR1 is LGHNA and CDR2 YNFKEQ. Trimming removed 1 base at V and 4 bases at J, with 11 bases between. The CDR3 runs 15 residues. This CDR3 reads CASSQGVRLNQPQHF. DNA for the CDR3: TGTGCCAGCAGCCAAGGGGTGCGGCTTAATCAGCCCCAGCATTTT.

The chain is built from TRBV7-9 and TRBJ2-7; 9 bases agree with TRBD2. CDR3 length: 16 amino acids. In germline, CDR1 is SEHNR, CDR2 FQNEAQ (reference sequence). The V segment lost 3 bases and the J segment 3 bases; nucleotides outside the gene matches: 9. CDR3 sequence: CASSLRRLAGSYEQYF. The CDR3 nucleotides are TGTGCCAGCAGCTTGCGGAGGCTAGCGGGAAGCTACGAGCAGTACTTC.

A remark on this clone: Different DNA sequences within this sample yield the same CDR3. The chain links TRBV5-5 to TRBJ2-7; 9 nucleotides line up with TRBD1. Germline V CDR1 and CDR2: SGHKS, YYEKEE (reference sequence). CDR3 length: 13 residues. V was clipped by 2 bases and J by 4 bases; unmatched bases: 1. This chain's CDR3 is CASSLQGAYEQYF. CDR3 nucleotide sequence: TGTGCCAGCAGCTTACAGGGGGCTTACGAGCAGTACTTC.

The chain carries TRBV27 and TRBJ1-5, with 9 bases lining up with TRBD1. The CDR3 sequence is 18 residues long. CDR1 MNHEY and CDR2 SMNVEV come from the germline V gene (reference sequence). V dropped 5 bases and J dropped 2; count of bases not matched to a gene: 13. Here the CDR3 reads CASSRQGGSHSGNQPQHF. CDR3 in DNA: TGTGCCAGCAGTAGACAGGGGGGGTCCCACAGTGGCAATCAGCCCCAGCATTTT.